The 29 T cell receptor beta chains reported below all come from one sample, sequenced in a study of PD-1 blockade in classical Hodgkin lymphoma. In every patient, relapse followed autologous stem cell transplantation, while exposure to brentuximab vedotin differed. Produced via immunoSEQ multiplex PCR; TCRdb's table is partial and in-frame only. This table has some 22,000 clones, over 75% appearing once. The sample here was peripheral blood mononuclear cells (PBMCs), taken before the second cycle of nivolumab. These receptors were collected from a human donor with classical Hodgkin lymphoma.

This clone has just one count. The rearrangement uses TRBV19 and TRBJ1-6; D is perhaps TRBD1 (5 bases). Per germline, CDR1 LNHDA and CDR2 SQIVND (reference sequence). The CDR3 is 16 residues long. Trimming took off 0 bases at V and 8 bases at J, with 14 bases between the two ends. The DNA for the CDR3 is TGTGCCAGTAGTATAGATATCGGCCAGGGTTATTCACCCCTCCACTTT. Amino acid sequence: CASSIDIGQGYSPLHF.

J is TRBJ1-2 and V is TRBV30; tentative D call: TRBD1 (5 bases). The CDR3 is made up of 14 amino acids. CDR1 is GTSNPN and CDR2 is SVGIG in the germline V gene (reference sequence). Trimming shortened V by 3 bases and J by 4 bases, and 15 bases separated the two germline ends. CDR3 sequence reads: CAWSGSGGGYGYTF. The CDR3 nucleotides are TGTGCCTGGAGCGGTTCGGGGGGAGGCTATGGCTACACCTTC. The full variable domain, rest sourced from reference TRBV30 and TRBJ1-2, is SQTIHQWPATLVQPVGSPLSLECTVEGTSNPNLYWYRQAAGRGLQLLFYSVGIGQISSEVPQNLSASRPQDRQFILSSKKLLLSDSGFYLCAWSGSGGGYGYTFGSGTRLTVV.

Points on this clone: Germline and junction disagree at one end, which may indicate a read error. This chain joins TRBV5-4 and TRBJ1-3; possible D gene TRBD1, 5 bases. CDR3 length equals 16 residues. Germline V gene data show CDR1 as SGHNT and CDR2 as YYREEE (reference sequence). CDR3 protein: CASSPRRGAGGNTIYF. For the CDR3, the DNA is TGCGCCAGCAGCCCACGACGAGGGGCTGGGGGAAACACCATATATTTT.

This clone has only a few counts. The chain has TRBV6-5 and TRBJ1-5; TRBD1 agrees at 11 bases. Trimming took 6 bases from V and 3 from J; bases not matched to a gene: 4. From germline, CDR1 is MNHEY and CDR2 SVGAGI. This CDR3 is built from 15 residues. CDR3 residues: CASRTGQGVNQPQHF. Written as DNA, the CDR3 is TGTGCCAGCAGGACGGGACAGGGGGTCAATCAGCCCCAGCATTTT.

CDR3 region: CASSYWTSGAQETQYF. The CDR3 DNA reads as TGCGCCAGCAGCTATTGGACTAGCGGGGCACAAGAGACCCAGTACTTC. The chain is built from TRBV5-1 and TRBJ2-5; 12 bases fit TRBD2. This CDR3 has 16 amino acids. The J segment lost 2 bases and the V segment lost 3 bases, leaving 5 bases of the junction unmatched. In germline, CDR1 is SGHRS, CDR2 YFSETQ.

The V gene is TRBV4-2, the J gene TRBJ1-1, with D uncertain. CDR3 length: 13 residues. Trimming shortened V by 0 bases and J by 7 bases, and 9 bases separated the two germline ends. Germline loops: CDR1 LGHNA, CDR2 YNFKEQ. CDR3 sequence: CASSQDSGREAFF. In DNA, the CDR3 is TGTGCCAGCAGCCAAGATTCAGGCCGTGAAGCTTTCTTT.

The chain combines TRBV7-9 with TRBJ1-6, with 7 bases identical to TRBD1. Germline-derived CDR1 and CDR2 are SEHNR and FQNEAQ (reference sequence). This CDR3 spans 19 amino acids. V shed 1 base and J 8 bases; nucleotides not matched to a gene: 17. This CDR3 reads CASSLVGVFPGQMYSPLHF. CDR3 sequence (DNA): TGTGCCAGCAGCTTAGTAGGGGTCTTTCCGGGACAGATGTATTCACCCCTCCACTTT.

This rearrangement joins TRBV11-2 to TRBJ2-1; 7 bases agree with TRBD2. CDR1 and CDR2 (germline): SGHAT, FQNNGV. Trimming cost V 1 base and J 7 bases; bases outside gene matches: 19. The length of the CDR3 is 19 residues. The CDR3 spells CASSLVVGLAVTGGNEQFF. For the CDR3, the DNA is TGTGCCAGCAGCTTAGTTGTCGGGCTAGCGGTGACCGGGGGGAATGAGCAGTTCTTC.

The rearrangement joins TRBV11-3 to TRBJ2-2; perhaps TRBD2 as D (6 bases). This CDR3 comprises 15 residues. Germline CDR1 SGHNT, CDR2 YENEEA. Trimming left V 5 bases short and J 2 bases short, with 12 bases between. CDR3 coding DNA: TGTGCCAGCAGCCGGGTCGGGGGAAACACCGGGGAGCTGTTTTTT. Its translation: CASSRVGGNTGELFF.

This rearrangement joins TRBV5-4 to TRBJ2-5, with D possibly TRBD2 on 5 matching bases. Trimming took off 3 bases at V and 0 bases at J, with 12 bases between the two ends. CDR3 size: 15 residues. Germline V gene lookup returns CDR1 SGHNT and CDR2 YYREEE (reference sequence). The CDR3 sequence is CASSSPGLYQETQYF. CDR3 nucleotide sequence: TGTGCCAGCAGCTCCCCCGGACTTTACCAAGAGACCCAGTACTTC.

This clone was recorded once. The V call is TRBV19, the J call TRBJ2-3; a weak D match, TRBD2 (6 bases). Germline CDR1 reads LNHDA; CDR2 reads SQIVND (reference sequence). Between the trimmed V and J ends, which lost 3 bases and 1 base, there was a span of 11 bases. CDR3 size: 15 residues. The CDR3 coding sequence is TGTGCCAGTAGTATTATGGCTAGCGGCACAGATACGCAGTATTTT. Translated: CASSIMASGTDTQYF.

The CDR3 sequence is CASSDPRDPWGELFF. In nucleotides, the CDR3 is TGTGCCAGCAGCGATCCCCGGGACCCGTGGGGGGAGCTGTTTTTT. The rearrangement joins TRBV2 to TRBJ2-2, with D perhaps TRBD1 or TRBD2 (5 bases each). Germline values: CDR1 SNHLY, CDR2 FYNNEI. V gave up 6 bases and J gave up 8 bases, with 19 bases separating them. The CDR3 spans 15 residues.

This clone was picked up one time. This sequence joins TRBV13 and TRBJ1-3, with unresolved D. Germline lookup yields CDR1 PRHDT and CDR2 FYEKMQ (reference sequence). V lost 5 bases to trimming and J lost 4 bases, with 12 bases between them. The CDR3 consists of 14 residues. The CDR3 region has the DNA TGTGCCAGCAGCCCCGTGGGCAGCGGAAACACCATATATTTT. Translated, it gives CASSPVGSGNTIYF.

The rearrangement joins TRBV9 to TRBJ2-3; 7 positions agree with TRBD2. The CDR3 length is 16 residues. Germline trimming cut 4 bases from V and 0 bases from J; bases unmatched to any gene: 8. CDR1 is SGDLS and CDR2 is YYNGEE in the germline V gene. CDR3 bases: TGTGCCAGCAGCCGTCGTCTAGCGGTGAGCACAGATACGCAGTATTTT. Translating it yields CASSRRLAVSTDTQYF.

The rearrangement joins TRBV18 to TRBJ1-2, with D perhaps matching TRBD1 (6 bases). The germline V gene has CDR1 KGHSH and CDR2 LQKENI. V lost 2 bases to trimming and J lost 4 bases, with 14 bases between them. This CDR3 is 15 amino acids long. CDR3 residues: CASSPFDRPSYGYTF. CDR3 nucleotide sequence: TGTGCCAGCTCACCATTCGACAGGCCGAGCTATGGCTACACCTTC.

This clone was seen a single time. The chain links TRBV9 to TRBJ1-2; maybe TRBD1 (5 bases). Trimming shortened V by 2 bases and J by 0 bases, and 17 bases separated the two germline ends. From germline, CDR1 is SGDLS and CDR2 YYNGEE. This CDR3 is 17 amino acids long. As DNA, the CDR3 is TGTGCCAGCAGCGTGGTCTATGGGGGGGAAACTAACTATGGCTACACCTTC. Translating gives CASSVVYGGETNYGYTF.

The J gene is TRBJ1-1, the V gene TRBV7-9; a possible D gene is TRBD1 (5 bases). V lost 5 bases and J 4 bases, leaving 17 bases between the germline ends. Germline values: CDR1 SEHNR, CDR2 FQNEAQ (reference sequence). This CDR3 contains 15 residues. The CDR3 spells CASSPLRGRRTEAFF. Here the CDR3 DNA reads TGTGCCAGCAGCCCCCTTCGGGGGAGACGCACTGAAGCTTTCTTT.

The rearrangement joins TRBV19 to TRBJ2-1; D remains ambiguous. Germline CDR1 reads LNHDA; CDR2 reads SQIVND (reference sequence). This CDR3 spans 17 amino acids. The V end lost 3 bases, the J end lost 0 bases, and 15 bases lay between the germline ends. This chain's CDR3 is CASSIPPLTSSYNEQFF. The CDR3 DNA reads as TGTGCCAGTAGTATCCCCCCCCTCACGAGCTCCTACAATGAGCAGTTCTTC.

This chain connects TRBV6-6 to TRBJ1-6; TRBD1 matches 7 bases. CDR1 is MNHNY, CDR2 SVGAGI, per germline (reference sequence). The trim removed 4 bases at V and 9 bases at J, leaving 12 bases unmatched. The CDR3 covers 16 residues. In DNA form, the CDR3 reads TGTGCCAGCAGTTTCCGACAGGGCGGGAAGAGTTCACCCCTCCACTTT. Protein sequence: CASSFRQGGKSSPLHF.

This clone has a handful of counts. The chain couples TRBV5-4 to TRBJ1-2; D perhaps matches TRBD1 (6 bases). Germline loops: CDR1 SGHNT, CDR2 YYREEE (reference sequence). This CDR3 is 13 amino acids long. Trimming removed 4 bases at V and 4 bases at J, with 11 bases between. CDR3 residues: CASSLGQTYGYTF. The CDR3 region has the DNA TGTGCCAGCAGCCTTGGACAGACCTATGGCTACACCTTC.

This rearrangement joins TRBV18 to TRBJ2-5; 8 nucleotides align to TRBD1. Germline CDR1 reads KGHSH; CDR2 reads LQKENI. The length of the CDR3 is 17 residues. V shed 0 bases, J shed 5 bases, and the junction held 11 bases outside the gene matches. The CDR3 loop is CASSPPTGTGDWETQYF. The CDR3 bases are TGTGCCAGCTCACCACCCACCGGGACAGGAGATTGGGAGACCCAGTACTTC.

The chain carries TRBV10-2 and TRBJ1-1; maybe TRBD1 (5 bases). This CDR3 is 13 amino acids long. Trimming pared 7 bases from V and 3 bases from J, leaving 12 bases between. Germline values: CDR1 WSHSY, CDR2 SAAADI. In DNA, the CDR3 is TGCGCCAGCAAACGGGGGGGGGACACTGAAGCTTTCTTT. Amino acids: CASKRGGDTEAFF.

The chain links TRBV30 to TRBJ2-7; D may match TRBD1 or TRBD2 (5 bases each). V was shortened by 0 bases and J by 6 bases, with 18 bases between the two germline ends. CDR1 GTSNPN and CDR2 SVGIG come from the germline V gene (reference sequence). This CDR3 region has 15 residues. The CDR3 coding sequence is TGTGCCTGGAGTGTAGCCACTAGGGGATCCAGCGAGCAGTACTTC. This codes for CAWSVATRGSSEQYF.

This clone was observed a few times. The chain uses TRBV6-4 and TRBJ2-2; 7 nucleotides match TRBD2. Germline CDR1 reads MRHNA; CDR2 reads SNTAGT. The junction had 4 bases not matched to a gene; V was cut back by 0 bases and J by 3 bases. The CDR3 runs to 16 residues. The CDR3 coding sequence is TGTGCCAGCAGTGACTCGAGTGGGAGGGACACCGGGGAGCTGTTTTTT. Protein product: CASSDSSGRDTGELFF.

The V call is TRBV11-2, the J call TRBJ2-7; D is ambiguous. The CDR3 runs to 13 residues. V gave up 0 bases and J gave up 5 bases, with 8 bases separating them. Germline assignment: CDR1 SGHAT and CDR2 FQNNGV. CDR3 protein: CASSLEVRNEQYF. In nucleotides, the CDR3 is TGTGCCAGCAGCTTAGAAGTTAGAAACGAGCAGTACTTC.

This chain connects TRBV20-1 to TRBJ2-7; D remains unclear. The V gene's germline CDR1 is DFQATT and CDR2 SNEGSKA (reference sequence). V lost 5 bases and J lost 5, with 7 bases in between. The length of the CDR3 is 10 residues. CDR3 DNA sequence: TGCAGTGCTCCCGAAAACGAGCAGTACGTC. It translates to CSAPENEQYV.

The rearrangement joins TRBV4-3 to TRBJ2-1; 9 positions match TRBD2. From germline, CDR1 is LGHNA and CDR2 YSLEER. The CDR3 is 16 residues long. The J segment lost 8 bases and the V segment lost 4 bases, leaving 12 bases of the junction unmatched. CDR3: CASSLYGVAGEDEQFF. The CDR3 DNA reads as TGCGCCAGCAGCCTTTACGGGGTAGCGGGAGAGGATGAGCAGTTCTTC.

The chain combines TRBV4-2 with TRBJ2-7; 7 bases match TRBD1. This CDR3 region has 15 residues. V shed 7 bases, J shed 1 base, and the junction held 10 bases outside the gene matches. CDR1 and CDR2 (germline): LGHNA, YNFKEQ. As DNA, the CDR3 is TGTGCCAGCAAAAGACAGGGTGATGGGTCCTACGAGCAGTACTTC. As protein: CASKRQGDGSYEQYF.

J is TRBJ2-1 and V is TRBV4-3; D is undetermined. The length of the CDR3 is 12 residues. Germline CDR1 is LGHNA and CDR2 is YSLEER. V was trimmed by 1 base and J by 6 bases, leaving 4 bases between them. The CDR3 DNA reads as TGCGCCAGCAGCCAAGTTAGCAATGAGCAGTTCTTC. This gives the protein CASSQVSNEQFF.